Given below is one T cell receptor (beta chain) in context. Its antigen is not known. The data were taken from a study of T cell responses to AZD1222 COVID-19 vaccine. Study-level findings and limits: Donors were mostly white British, more females; clonal diversity possibly underestimated.

Only in-frame clones appear in the TCRdb table, and some are missing; sequencing was by immunoSEQ multiplex PCR. Of approximately 50,000 clones in the sample, around nine tenths were seen once. Second doses at about 4 or about 12 weeks were pooled. The V gene lost 6 bases and the J gene lost 5 bases, with 16 bases spanning the gap. CDR3 length equals 14 residues. Germline CDR1 MRHNA, CDR2 SNTAGT. This chain links TRBV6-4 with TRBJ1-1, with no clear D. The sequencing used peripheral blood, collected 28 days after the second AZD1222 dose. The receptor's source is an adult who received the AZD1222 COVID-19 vaccine. The DNA for the CDR3 is TGTGCCAGCAGGCCTTACGGGTTGGGGACTGAAGCTTTCTTT. Its protein product is CASRPYGLGTEAFF.